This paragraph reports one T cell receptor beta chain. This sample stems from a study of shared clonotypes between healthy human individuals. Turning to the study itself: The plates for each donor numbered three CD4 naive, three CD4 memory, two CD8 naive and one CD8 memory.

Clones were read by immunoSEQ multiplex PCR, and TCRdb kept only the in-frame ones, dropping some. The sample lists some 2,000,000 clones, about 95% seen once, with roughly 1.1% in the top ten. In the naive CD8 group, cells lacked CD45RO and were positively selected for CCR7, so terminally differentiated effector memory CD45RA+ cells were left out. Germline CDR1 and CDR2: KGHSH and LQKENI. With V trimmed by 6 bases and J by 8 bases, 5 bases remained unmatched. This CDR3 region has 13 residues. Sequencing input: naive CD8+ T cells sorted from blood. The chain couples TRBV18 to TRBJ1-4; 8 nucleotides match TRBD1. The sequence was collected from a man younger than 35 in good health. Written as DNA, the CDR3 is TGTGCCAGCTCCGACAGGGGAAACGAAAAACTGTTTTTT. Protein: CASSDRGNEKLFF. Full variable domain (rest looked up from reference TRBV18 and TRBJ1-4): NAGVMQNPRHLVRRRGQEARLRCSPMKGHSHVYWYRQLPEEGLKFMVYLQKENIIDESGMPKERFSAEFPKEGPSILRIQQVVRGDSAAYFCASSDRGNEKLFFGSGTQLSVL.